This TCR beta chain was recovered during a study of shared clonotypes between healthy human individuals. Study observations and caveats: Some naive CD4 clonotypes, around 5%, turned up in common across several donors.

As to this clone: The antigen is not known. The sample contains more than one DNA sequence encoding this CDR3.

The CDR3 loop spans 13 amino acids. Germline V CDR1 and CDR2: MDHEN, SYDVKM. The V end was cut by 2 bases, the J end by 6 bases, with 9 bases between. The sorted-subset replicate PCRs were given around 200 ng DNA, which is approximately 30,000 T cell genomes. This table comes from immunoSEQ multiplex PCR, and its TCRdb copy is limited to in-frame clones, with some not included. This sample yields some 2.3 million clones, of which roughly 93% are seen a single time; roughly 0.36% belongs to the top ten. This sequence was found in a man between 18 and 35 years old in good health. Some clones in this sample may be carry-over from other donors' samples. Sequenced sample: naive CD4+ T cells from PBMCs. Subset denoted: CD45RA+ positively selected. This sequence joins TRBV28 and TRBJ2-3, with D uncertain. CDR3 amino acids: CASSLNLGDTQYF. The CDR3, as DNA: TGTGCCAGCAGTTTAAATCTAGGGGATACGCAGTATTTT.